The entry that follows covers one T cell receptor (beta chain) sequence. Germline V lookup: CDR1 MNHEY, CDR2 SVGEGT. The CDR3 sequence is 16 residues long. With 5 bases clipped from V and 0 bases from J, the junction kept 5 bases outside the gene matches. Per the authors' pipeline: Estimates of nucleated cell counts were drawn from the amplification of reference gene primers. Assay used: immunoSEQ multiplex PCR; TCRdb lists only in-frame clones, some missing. V and J calls and clone size are copied from that table; D and trimming were computed from the DNA. The table shows over 150,000 clones, with approximately 77% occurring only once. The sample originates from a study of blood T cell repertoires in COVID-19.

This chain uses TRBV6-2 or TRBV6-3 with TRBJ2-1, with 9 bases identical to TRBD2. Input material: peripheral blood. The sequence derives from a woman at least 80 years old with active or convalescent COVID-19. The CDR3 nucleotides read TGTGCCAGCAGTACGACTAGCGGTCGCTCCTACAATGAGCAGTTCTTC. This translates into CASSTTSGRSYNEQFF.